Many counts were recorded for the clone carrying this T cell receptor (beta chain). This entry comes from a study of CD8+CD57+ T cells in acquired aplastic anemia. Profiling that covered TCR beta VDJ and CDR3 relied on genomic DNA as its template. TCRdb recomputed calls from the reads with MiXCR, one row per CDR3 protein. The sample shows 180,000 or so distinct CDR3 sequences, approximately 45% of them seen only once. The CDR3 extends over 14 amino acids. V lost 3 bases and J 5 bases, leaving 14 bases between the germline ends. Germline V gene sequence: CDR1 LGHNT, CDR2 FRNRAP. J is TRBJ2-7 and V is TRBV12-5; the D is unclear. The clonotype originates from a human donor in good health. Specimen: sorted CD4+, CD8+, or CD8+CD57+ T cells (not recorded which) from PBMCs. The CDR3: CASGFPYAPNEQYF. CDR3 in DNA: TGTGCTAGTGGTTTCCCCTATGCCCCCAACGAGCAGTACTTC.